This T cell receptor beta chain was captured by sequencing in a study of control samples from healthy donors and cancer patients. Sequenced by immunoSEQ multiplex PCR; TCRdb stores in-frame clones only, minus some. The sample yields 100,000 to 150,000 clones, about 90% seen once. The sample consisted of blood. The receptor was derived from a man in his 60s in good health.

CDR3 sequence reads: CASSPTGNQPQHF. In DNA, the CDR3 is TGTGCCAGCTCACCGACAGGCAATCAGCCCCAGCATTTT. The rearrangement joins TRBV18 to TRBJ1-5; D might be TRBD1 (5 bases). V was pared by 3 bases and J by 2 bases, with 5 bases between. The germline gives CDR1 KGHSH, CDR2 LQKENI. This CDR3 region has 13 residues.